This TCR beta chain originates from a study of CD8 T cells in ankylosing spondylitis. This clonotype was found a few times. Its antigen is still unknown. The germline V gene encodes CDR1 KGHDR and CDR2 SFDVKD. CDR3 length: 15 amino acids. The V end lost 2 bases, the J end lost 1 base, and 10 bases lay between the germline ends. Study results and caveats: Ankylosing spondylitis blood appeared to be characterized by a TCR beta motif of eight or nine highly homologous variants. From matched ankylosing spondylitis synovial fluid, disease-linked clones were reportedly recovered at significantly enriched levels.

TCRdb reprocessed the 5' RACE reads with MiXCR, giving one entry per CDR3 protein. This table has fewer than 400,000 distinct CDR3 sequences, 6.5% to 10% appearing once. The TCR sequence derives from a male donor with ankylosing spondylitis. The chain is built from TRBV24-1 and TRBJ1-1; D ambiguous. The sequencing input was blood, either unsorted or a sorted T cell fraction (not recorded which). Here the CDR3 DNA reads TGTGCCACCAGTGATTCCCTCAGAGGGAACACTGAAGCTTTCTTT. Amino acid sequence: CATSDSLRGNTEAFF.